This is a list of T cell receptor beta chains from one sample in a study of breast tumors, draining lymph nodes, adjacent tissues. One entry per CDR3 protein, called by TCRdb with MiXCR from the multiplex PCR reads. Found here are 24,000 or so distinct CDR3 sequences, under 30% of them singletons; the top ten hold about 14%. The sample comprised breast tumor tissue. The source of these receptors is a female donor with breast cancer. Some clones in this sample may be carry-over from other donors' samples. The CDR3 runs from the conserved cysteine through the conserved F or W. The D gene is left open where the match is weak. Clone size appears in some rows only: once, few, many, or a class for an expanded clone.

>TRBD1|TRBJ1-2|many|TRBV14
CASSQGLGQPYGYTF
TGTGCCAGCAGCCAAGGGCTGGGACAGCCTTATGGCTACACCTTC
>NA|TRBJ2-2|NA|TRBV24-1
CATSDPLGNTGELFF
TGTGCCACCAGTGACCCCCTAGGAAACACCGGGGAGCTGTTCTTT
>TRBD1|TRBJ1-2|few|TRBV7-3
CASSPRGRQGTYTF
TGTGCCAGCAGCCCCCGAGGGAGACAGGGAACCTACACCTTC
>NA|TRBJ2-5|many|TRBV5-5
CASSLGLVIQETQYF
TGTGCCAGCAGCTTGGGACTAGTTATACAAGAGACCCAGTACTTC
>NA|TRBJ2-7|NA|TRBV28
CASSLTQGNGHYF
TGTGCCAGCAGTTTAACACAGGGCAACGGGCACTACTTC
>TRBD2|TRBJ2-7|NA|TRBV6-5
CASSYTGGRNGEQYF
TGTGCCAGCAGTTACACGGGGGGGCGAAATGGCGAGCAGTACTTC
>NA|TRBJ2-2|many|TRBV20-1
CSAPASSQGGTGELFF
TGCAGTGCCCCGGCCTCCTCTCAGGGCGGAACCGGGGAGCTGTTTTTT
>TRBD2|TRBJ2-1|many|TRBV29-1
CSVEQLAGGNEQFF
TGCAGCGTTGAGCAGCTAGCGGGGGGCAATGAGCAGTTCTTC
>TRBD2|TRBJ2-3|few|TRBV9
CASSSGSSADTQYF
TGTGCCAGCAGCAGCGGGAGTTCCGCAGATACGCAGTATTTT
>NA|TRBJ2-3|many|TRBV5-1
CASTSQRDTQYF
TGCGCCAGCACTTCACAACGGGATACGCAGTATTTT
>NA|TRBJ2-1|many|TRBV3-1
CASSHTTSFDNEQFF
TGTGCCAGCAGCCACACTACTAGCTTCGACAATGAGCAGTTCTTC
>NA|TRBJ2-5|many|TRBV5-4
CASSLKGSETQYF
TGTGCCAGCAGCTTGAAGGGATCAGAGACCCAGTACTTC
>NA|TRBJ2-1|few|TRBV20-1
CSARDQSSGPYNEQFF
TGCAGTGCTAGAGATCAATCCAGCGGGCCTTACAATGAGCAGTTCTTC
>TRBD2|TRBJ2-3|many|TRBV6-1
CASSHGGTSGRNTQYF
TGTGCCAGCAGTCATGGTGGGACTAGCGGGAGAAATACGCAGTATTTT
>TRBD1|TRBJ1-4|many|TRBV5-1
CASSLRGQGEKLFF
TGCGCCAGCAGCTTGCGAGGACAGGGAGAAAAACTGTTTTTT
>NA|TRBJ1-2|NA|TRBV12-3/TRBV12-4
CASSLTGRGASNYGYTF
TGTGCCAGCAGCTTAACTGGACGAGGGGCCTCTAACTATGGCTACACCTTC
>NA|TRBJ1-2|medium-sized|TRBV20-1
CSARDSSTYGYTF
TGCAGTGCTAGAGATTCTTCCACCTATGGCTACACCTTC
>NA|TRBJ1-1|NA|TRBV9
CASSQLWGRAEAFF
TGTGCCAGCAGCCAACTGTGGGGTAGGGCTGAAGCTTTCTTT
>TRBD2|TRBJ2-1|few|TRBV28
CASSLWASGHNEQFF
TGTGCCAGCAGTTTATGGGCTAGCGGCCACAATGAGCAGTTCTTC
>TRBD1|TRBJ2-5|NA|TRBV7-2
CASSPGQGRETQCF
TGTGCCAGCAGCCCAGGACAGGGGCGGGAGACTCAGTGCTTC
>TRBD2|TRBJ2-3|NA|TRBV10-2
CASTLGGGGDTQYF
TGCGCCAGCACCTTGGGGGGGGGGGGAGATACGCAGTATTTT
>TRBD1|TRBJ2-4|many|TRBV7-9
CASSFQSGTEHIQYF
TGTGCCAGCAGCTTTCAGTCCGGGACAGAACACATTCAGTACTTC
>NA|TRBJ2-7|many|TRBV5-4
CASSFRQEGVMYF
TGTGCCAGCAGCTTTAGACAGGAGGGGGTGATGTACTTC
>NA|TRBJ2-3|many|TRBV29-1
CSVDLKTGTDTQYF
TGCAGCGTTGACCTCAAAACAGGCACAGATACGCAGTATTTT
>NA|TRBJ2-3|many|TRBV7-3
CASSLIAAPDTQYF
TGTGCCAGCAGCTTAATTGCGGCCCCAGATACGCAGTATTTT
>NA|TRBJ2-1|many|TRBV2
CASRLENEQFF
TGTGCCAGCCGACTCGAGAATGAGCAGTTCTTC
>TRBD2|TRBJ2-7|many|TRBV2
CASGRLAGYEQYF
TGTGCCAGCGGACGACTAGCGGGCTACGAGCAGTACTTC
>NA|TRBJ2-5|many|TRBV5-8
CASSRSGETQYF
TGTGCCAGCAGCCGATCAGGGGAGACCCAGTACTTC
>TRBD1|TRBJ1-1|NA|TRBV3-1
CASSAGKWGQNEAFF
TGTGCCAGCAGCGCCGGGAAGTGGGGACAGAATGAAGCTTTCTTT
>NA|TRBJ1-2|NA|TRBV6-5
CASSQPGNYGYTF
TGTGCCAGCAGCCAACCAGGGAACTATGGCTACACCTTC
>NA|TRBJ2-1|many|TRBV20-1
CSALAGLNNEQFF
TGCAGTGCTCTTGCGGGACTTAACAATGAGCAGTTCTTC
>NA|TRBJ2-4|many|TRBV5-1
CASSLAGGNIQYF
TGCGCCAGCAGCTTGGCCGGGGGAAACATTCAGTACTTC
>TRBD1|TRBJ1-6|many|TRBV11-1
CASSFAGTGISPLHF
TGTGCCAGCAGCTTCGCCGGGACAGGGATTTCACCCCTCCACTTT
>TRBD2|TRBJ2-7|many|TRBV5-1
CASSSGLAGYEQYF
TGCGCCAGCAGTTCCGGACTAGCGGGGTACGAGCAGTACTTC
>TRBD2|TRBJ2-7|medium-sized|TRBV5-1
CASSFGTSGSYEQYF
TGCGCCAGCAGCTTTGGGACTAGCGGTTCCTACGAGCAGTACTTC
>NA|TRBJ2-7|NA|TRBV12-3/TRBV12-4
CASGPQGYEQYF
TGTGCCAGCGGTCCGCAGGGGTACGAGCAGTACTTC
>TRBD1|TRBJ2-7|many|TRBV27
CASIGQGAGEQYF
TGTGCCAGCATTGGACAGGGGGCAGGAGAGCAGTACTTC